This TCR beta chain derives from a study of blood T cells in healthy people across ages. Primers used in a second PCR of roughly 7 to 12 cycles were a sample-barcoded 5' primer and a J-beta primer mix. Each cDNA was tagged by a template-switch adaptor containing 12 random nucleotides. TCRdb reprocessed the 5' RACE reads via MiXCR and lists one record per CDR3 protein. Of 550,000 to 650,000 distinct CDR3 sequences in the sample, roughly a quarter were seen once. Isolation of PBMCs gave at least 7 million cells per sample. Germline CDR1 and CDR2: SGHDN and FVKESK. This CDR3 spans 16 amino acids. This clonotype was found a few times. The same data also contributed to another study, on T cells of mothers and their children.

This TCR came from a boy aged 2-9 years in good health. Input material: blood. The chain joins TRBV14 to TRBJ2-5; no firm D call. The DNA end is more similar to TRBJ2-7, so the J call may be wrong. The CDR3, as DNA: TGTGCCAGCAGCCACGGCAAGCTCCTAGGCGCCTACGAGCAGTACTTC. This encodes CASSHGKLLGAYEQYF.